The clone carrying this TCR beta chain came up many times. Its antigen is still unknown. TCRdb reprocessed the reads with MiXCR, giving one entry per CDR3 protein. The repertoire includes more than 95,000 distinct CDR3 sequences, about 31% of them detected once, and 58% sits in the top ten. The CDR3 is made up of 12 amino acids. Per germline, CDR1 SEHNR and CDR2 FQNEAQ (reference sequence). Between the trimmed V and J ends, which lost 5 bases and 4 bases, there was a span of 8 bases. The sample originates from a study of T cell repertoires in cytomegalovirus infection. The wider study: Epitope selection comprised recently identified HLA-C-restricted CMV epitopes and well-studied HLA-B-restricted CMV epitopes. CMV infection and matching HLA type were both indicated by public TCR beta signatures. General observations from the study: In two of eight donors, the top clonotype was HLA-C-restricted CMV-specific. Identification of carriers of CMV plus the relevant HLA was achieved through cumulative public TCR beta family frequency.

The chain combines TRBV7-9 with TRBJ1-2, with D hard to call. The sequencing here drew on CD8+ T cells from cultured PBMCs, taken from culture after CMV antigen stimulation. This TCR derives from a human donor in good health (CMV status not recorded). Some clones in this sample may be carry-over from other donors' samples. DNA for the CDR3: TGTGCCAGCAGCATTTGGACCTATGGCTACACCTTC. Amino acids: CASSIWTYGYTF.